The 32 T cell receptor beta chains below come from one sample, sequenced in a study of blood T cell repertoires in COVID-19. Generated by immunoSEQ multiplex PCR, the TCRdb table keeps only in-frame clones and is missing some. The sample carries about 250,000 clones, 88% recorded once. The sequenced material came from peripheral blood. The source of these receptors is a woman in her thirties or forties who had recovered from COVID-19.

Only one count was recorded for this clone. The chain joins TRBV6-5 to TRBJ2-7, with a possible D match to TRBD2 (6 bases). Trimming pared 6 bases from V and 0 bases from J, leaving 12 bases between. Per the germline V gene, CDR1 is MNHEY and CDR2 is SVGAGI. There are 14 residues in the CDR3. The CDR3 nucleotides read TGTGCCAGCAGACCGACTAGGAGCTCCTACGAGCAGTACTTC. Translating gives CASRPTRSSYEQYF.

This clone was observed a single time. The chain carries TRBV20-1 and TRBJ1-4; D might be TRBD1 (5 bases). V shed 3 bases and J shed 7 bases, with 12 bases lying between them. The germline V gene has CDR1 DFQATT and CDR2 SNEGSKA (reference sequence). This CDR3 is 13 amino acids long. The CDR3 DNA is TGCAGTGCTAGTAGGCAGGGAGGTGAAAAACTGTTTTTT. Residues: CSASRQGGEKLFF.

This clone has just one count. The V and J genes are TRBV27 and TRBJ2-1; D might be TRBD1 (7 bases). This CDR3 contains 15 residues. The V gene lost 6 bases and the J gene lost 7 bases, with 19 bases spanning the gap. Germline V gives CDR1 MNHEY, CDR2 SMNVEV (reference sequence). Written as DNA, the CDR3 is TGTGCCAGCAGCCCCCCGGCAGGGGGGACTAATGAGCAGTTCTTC. Translation gives CASSPPAGGTNEQFF.

A remark on this clone: One junction end disagrees with the germline gene, perhaps due to a read error. The chain uses TRBV7-7 and TRBJ1-4; a possible D gene is TRBD1 (6 bases). Germline CDR1 and CDR2: SSHAT and FNYEAQ (reference sequence). The CDR3 covers 16 residues. CDR3: CASSLHELAQGGKLFF. CDR3 DNA sequence: TGTGCTAGCAGCTTACATGAGCTGGCACAGGGCGGAAAACTGTTTTTT.

This chain connects TRBV7-9 to TRBJ1-1; tentative D call: TRBD1 (5 bases). This CDR3 contains 12 residues. From germline, CDR1 is SEHNR and CDR2 FQNEAQ (reference sequence). V was cut by 10 bases and J by 4 bases, with 13 bases left in between. CDR3 sequence (DNA): TGTGCCATCGGGGGGATTGGCACTGAAGCTTTCTTT. As protein: CAIGGIGTEAFF.

The rearrangement uses TRBV6-5 and TRBJ2-1, with 8 bases matching TRBD2. Germline assignment: CDR1 MNHEY and CDR2 SVGAGI. This CDR3 comprises 15 residues. With 6 bases clipped from V and 9 bases from J, the junction kept 13 bases outside the gene matches. CDR3 residues: CASSPRTSPPGEQFF. The CDR3 DNA follows: TGTGCCAGCAGCCCCCGGACTAGCCCCCCCGGTGAGCAGTTCTTC.

This rearrangement joins TRBV19 to TRBJ1-2; D gene uncertain. Trimming took off 5 bases at V and 3 bases at J, with 10 bases between the two ends. Germline-derived CDR1 and CDR2 are LNHDA and SQIVND (reference sequence). This CDR3 is built from 13 residues. The CDR3 sequence is CASSPPPHYGYTF. The CDR3 region has the DNA TGTGCCAGTAGTCCCCCTCCCCACTATGGCTACACCTTC.

The chain uses TRBV27 and TRBJ1-2, with TRBD1 matching 7 bases. This CDR3 spans 16 amino acids. Germline lookup yields CDR1 MNHEY and CDR2 SMNVEV (reference sequence). The trim removed 5 bases at V and 4 bases at J, leaving 13 bases unmatched. CDR3 sequence: CASSPGTAVGLYGYTF. The CDR3 nucleotides are TGTGCCAGCAGTCCAGGGACAGCCGTGGGGCTCTATGGCTACACCTTC.

The V and J genes are TRBV6-5 and TRBJ1-1; no definite D call. CDR1 and CDR2 from the germline V gene are MNHEY and SVGAGI. This CDR3 region has 13 residues. Trimming stripped 6 bases from V and 11 bases from J, with 19 bases between. For the CDR3, the DNA is TGTGCCAGCAGACGCGCCGAGCTCCCTCGGGCTTTCTTT. This translates into CASRRAELPRAFF.

V gene TRBV24-1 combines with J gene TRBJ1-2; TRBD1 might be the D (5 bases). The CDR3 sequence is 12 residues long. Germline-derived CDR1 and CDR2 are KGHDR and SFDVKD. Trimming shortened V by 8 bases and J by 2 bases, and 8 bases separated the two germline ends. The CDR3 sequence: CATTPGNYGYTF. The CDR3 DNA reads as TGTGCCACCACCCCAGGGAACTATGGCTACACCTTC.

This clone appeared a few times. The genes are TRBV24-1 and TRBJ1-5, with D unclear. The CDR3 extends over 12 amino acids. V shed 3 bases and J shed 5 bases, with 4 bases lying between them. Germline values: CDR1 KGHDR, CDR2 SFDVKD. The chain's CDR3 is CATSDRDQPQHF. Written as DNA, the CDR3 is TGTGCCACCAGTGATCGGGATCAGCCCCAGCATTTT.

This clone has more than one count but fewer than ten. DNA of the CDR3: TGCGCCAGCAGCGAGGTAGCGGGAGGGTTGGGTGAGCAGTTCTTC. Its protein is CASSEVAGGLGEQFF. The chain joins TRBV5-1 to TRBJ2-1, with 11 bases matching TRBD2. Germline-derived CDR1 and CDR2 are SGHRS and YFSETQ. V was clipped by 4 bases and J by 9 bases; unmatched bases: 9. CDR3 size: 15 residues.

V is TRBV5-8 and J is TRBJ2-3; the D gene is possibly TRBD1 (6 bases). There are 13 residues in the CDR3. The germline CDR1 and CDR2 sequences are SGHTS and YDEGEE. With 4 bases removed from V and 3 bases from J, the gap between germline ends came to 9 bases. CDR3 DNA: TGTGCCAGCAGCCCCGGACAGACAGATACGCAGTATTTT. Protein product: CASSPGQTDTQYF.

The rearrangement links TRBV7-9 to TRBJ2-2, with 8 bases identical to TRBD2. Germline values: CDR1 SEHNR, CDR2 FQNEAQ (reference sequence). The V gene end was trimmed by 5 bases and the J gene end by 6 bases; junction bases not matched to a gene: 11. The CDR3 contains 16 residues. CDR3 amino acids: CASSPLPSGSAGELFF. In DNA, the CDR3 is TGTGCCAGCAGCCCCCTTCCCAGCGGGAGTGCCGGGGAGCTGTTTTTT.

The V and J genes are TRBV5-8 and TRBJ2-4; TRBD1 matches 9 bases. The CDR3 totals 16 residues. V shed 4 bases, J shed 6 bases, and the junction held 11 bases outside the gene matches. CDR1 and CDR2 from the germline V gene are SGHTS and YDEGEE. CDR3 region: CASSPATGGLGNIQYF. Here the CDR3 DNA reads TGTGCCAGCAGCCCGGCGACAGGGGGATTAGGAAACATTCAGTACTTC. Filled out from reference TRBV5-8 and TRBJ2-4, the complete variable domain reads EAGVTQSPTHLIKTRGQQATLRCSPISGHTSVYWYQQALGLGLQFLLWYDEGEERNRGNFPPRFSGRQFPNYSSELNVNALELEDSALYLCASSPATGGLGNIQYFGAGTRLSVL.

The chain is built from TRBV14 and TRBJ2-7, with D possibly matching TRBD1 (5 bases). V shed 3 bases and J shed 4 bases, with 16 bases lying between them. The germline V gene encodes CDR1 SGHDN and CDR2 FVKESK. CDR3 length: 15 amino acids. This CDR3 reads CASSHLGPPPYEQYV. The CDR3 DNA reads as TGTGCCAGCAGCCACCTGGGGCCTCCCCCATACGAGCAGTACGTC.

This sequence joins TRBV19 and TRBJ1-5; 9 positions match TRBD1. The ends lost 3 bases at V and 0 bases at J; junction bases unmatched: 15. This CDR3 comprises 20 residues. The germline V gene has CDR1 LNHDA and CDR2 SQIVND (reference sequence). CDR3 protein: CASSMRGPGQGGSSNQPQHF. As DNA, the CDR3 is TGTGCCAGTAGTATGAGGGGTCCGGGACAGGGCGGTAGTAGCAATCAGCCCCAGCATTTT.

This clone came up a few times. The chain uses TRBV6-5 and TRBJ1-5, with TRBD1 matching over 7 bases. The J segment lost 9 bases and the V segment lost 4 bases, leaving 9 bases of the junction unmatched. The CDR3 is made up of 14 amino acids. Per germline, CDR1 MNHEY and CDR2 SVGAGI. CDR3 sequence reads: CASSSKTGSLPQHF. CDR3 nucleotide sequence: TGTGCCAGCAGTTCCAAGACAGGGTCGCTGCCCCAGCATTTT.

The chain couples TRBV21-1 to TRBJ2-5; the D call of TRBD2 is as the table states it, not checked on the DNA. TRBV21-1 is a known pseudogene. The CDR3 runs to 14 residues. The CDR3 DNA follows: TGTGCCAGCAGCAAGGGGAGCGGCCAAGAGACCCAGTACTTC. It yields the protein CASSKGSGQETQYF.

CDR3 amino acids: CATSRDQGANYGYTF. The DNA of the CDR3 is TGTGCCACCAGCAGAGATCAGGGGGCTAACTATGGCTACACCTTC. The rearrangement joins TRBV15 to TRBJ1-2; 7 bases match TRBD1. Germline assignment: CDR1 LNHNV and CDR2 YYDKDF (reference sequence). V lost 0 bases to trimming and J lost 0 bases; unmatched junction nucleotides: 1. The CDR3 is 15 amino acids.

CDR3 nucleotides: TGCGCCAGCAGCCACGGTGAAGGACACGTAAGCGGCTACACCTTC. It is translated as CASSHGEGHVSGYTF. The V gene is TRBV5-1, the J gene TRBJ1-2; a possible D gene is TRBD1 (5 bases). The CDR3 length is 15 residues. Trimming removed 4 bases at V and 8 bases at J, with 21 bases between. Germline V CDR1 and CDR2: SGHRS, YFSETQ.

There are many counts of this clone. The gene calls are TRBV27 and TRBJ2-6; 12 bases line up with TRBD1. This CDR3 comprises 19 residues. Germline V CDR1 and CDR2: MNHEY, SMNVEV (reference sequence). The junction had 9 bases not matched to a gene; V was cut back by 6 bases and J by 0 bases. Written as DNA, the CDR3 is TGTGCCAGCAGGGCCCGGGACAGGGGGCCCGGCTCTGGGGCCAACGTCCTGACTTTC. Residues: CASRARDRGPGSGANVLTF.

The J gene is TRBJ1-2, the V gene TRBV24-1; TRBD1 is a possible D gene (6 bases). CDR1 is KGHDR and CDR2 is SFDVKD in the germline V gene. The CDR3 contains 14 residues. V was trimmed by 9 bases and J by 4 bases, leaving 17 bases between them. The CDR3 nucleotides read TGTGCCACCGGGGGGGGCGAACGGACCTATGGCTACACCTTC. It is translated as CATGGGERTYGYTF.

This clone was detected once. The CDR3 DNA is TGCGCCAGCAGCCAACAGGGGGCAGAGCGGGAAAAACTGTTTTTT. Amino acids: CASSQQGAEREKLFF. V is TRBV4-1 and J is TRBJ1-4, with 8 bases aligning to TRBD1. CDR1 is MGHRA and CDR2 is YSYEKL in the germline V gene. J gave up 8 bases and V 2 bases, and 7 bases lay outside the gene matches. This CDR3 comprises 15 residues.

This sequence joins TRBV29-1 and TRBJ1-2; D is ambiguous. The CDR3 consists of 13 residues. Germline CDR1 is SQVTM and CDR2 is ANQGSEA. Deletions cut 1 base from V and 1 base from J, with 7 bases between. The CDR3 nucleotides are TGCAGCGTTGAAGCCGGGGTTAACTATGGCTACACCTTC. This gives the protein CSVEAGVNYGYTF.

This chain connects TRBV5-1 to TRBJ2-5; 10 positions agree with TRBD1. The CDR3 runs to 14 residues. V shed 7 bases and J 7 bases; nucleotides not matched to a gene: 10. Germline CDR1 reads SGHRS; CDR2 reads YFSETQ. The CDR3 region is CASGPGQGRGTQYF. The CDR3 nucleotides read TGCGCCAGCGGGCCGGGACAGGGGCGAGGGACCCAGTACTTC.

The genes are TRBV20-1 and TRBJ2-5, with 7 bases fitting TRBD2. The CDR3 totals 14 residues. Germline trimming cut 3 bases from V and 1 base from J; bases unmatched to any gene: 5. Looked up from germline, CDR1 is DFQATT and CDR2 is SNEGSKA (reference sequence). CDR3: CSASPPSGQETQYF. The CDR3 coding sequence is TGCAGTGCTAGTCCGCCTAGCGGCCAAGAGACCCAGTACTTC.

V usage is TRBV7-9 and J usage is TRBJ2-7; 7 bases align to TRBD2. This CDR3 has 14 residues. Trimming at V came to 5 bases and at J to 3 bases, leaving 7 bases not matched to a gene. Germline CDR1 reads SEHNR; CDR2 reads FQNEAQ (reference sequence). This CDR3 is CASSPRTGGYEQYF. In nucleotides, the CDR3 is TGTGCCAGCAGCCCCAGGACGGGGGGCTACGAGCAGTACTTC.

V is TRBV10-3 and J is TRBJ1-4, with 10 positions matching TRBD1. Looked up from germline, CDR1 is ENHRY and CDR2 is SYGVKD. This CDR3 spans 16 amino acids. The V and J ends lost 0 bases and 9 bases, in that order; junction bases with no gene match: 7. CDR3 in DNA: TGTGCCATCAGTGAGTCTGGACAGGGGGGCGCCCAAAAACTGTTTTTT. This gives the protein CAISESGQGGAQKLFF.

The chain has TRBV7-8 and TRBJ2-7; the match to TRBD2 covers 10 bases. Per germline, CDR1 SGHVS and CDR2 FQNEAQ. The J segment lost 0 bases and the V segment lost 5 bases, leaving 10 bases of the junction unmatched. CDR3 length: 17 amino acids. CDR3: CASSPRPLAGGSYEQYF. The CDR3 DNA is TGTGCCAGCAGCCCCCGGCCCTTAGCGGGAGGCTCCTACGAGCAGTACTTC.

In its sample, this clone was seen once. The chain uses TRBV2 and TRBJ1-4, with TRBD1 as a possible D gene (5 bases). This CDR3 comprises 12 residues. Germline V gene lookup returns CDR1 SNHLY and CDR2 FYNNEI. Between the trimmed V and J ends, which lost 5 bases and 8 bases, there was a span of 9 bases. CDR3 protein: CASSTRGEKLFF. In nucleotides, the CDR3 is TGTGCCAGCAGTACCCGGGGGGAAAAACTGTTTTTT.

V usage is TRBV10-3 and J usage is TRBJ2-1; 8 positions match TRBD2. The CDR3 loop spans 11 amino acids. Unmatched junction bases numbered 4, after V lost 6 bases and J lost 12 bases. Germline assignment: CDR1 ENHRY and CDR2 SYGVKD. This CDR3 reads CAISESGRQFF. Here the CDR3 DNA reads TGTGCCATCAGCGAAAGCGGGAGGCAGTTCTTC.